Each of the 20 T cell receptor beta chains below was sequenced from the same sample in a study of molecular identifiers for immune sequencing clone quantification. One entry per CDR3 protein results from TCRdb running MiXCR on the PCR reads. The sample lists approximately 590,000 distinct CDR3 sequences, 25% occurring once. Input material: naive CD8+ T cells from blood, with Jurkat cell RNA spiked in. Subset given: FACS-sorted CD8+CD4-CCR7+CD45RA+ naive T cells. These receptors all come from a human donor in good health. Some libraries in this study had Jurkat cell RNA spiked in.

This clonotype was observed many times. For the CDR3, the DNA is TGTGCCAGCAGTTTCGTCGGGGGGCAGTACAATGAGCAGTTCTTC. Its protein is CASSFVGGQYNEQFF. This sequence joins TRBV6-5 and TRBJ2-1; perhaps TRBD2 as D (7 bases). Germline V lookup: CDR1 MNHEY, CDR2 SVGAGI. V lost 4 bases and J 4 bases, leaving 14 bases between the germline ends. This CDR3 comprises 15 residues.

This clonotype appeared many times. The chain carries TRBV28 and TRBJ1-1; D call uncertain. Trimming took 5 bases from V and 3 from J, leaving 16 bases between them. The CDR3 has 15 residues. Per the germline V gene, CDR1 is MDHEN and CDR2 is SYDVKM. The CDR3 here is CASSPLLLGDTEAFF. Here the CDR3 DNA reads TGTGCCAGCAGTCCCCTCCTCCTCGGAGACACTGAAGCTTTCTTT.

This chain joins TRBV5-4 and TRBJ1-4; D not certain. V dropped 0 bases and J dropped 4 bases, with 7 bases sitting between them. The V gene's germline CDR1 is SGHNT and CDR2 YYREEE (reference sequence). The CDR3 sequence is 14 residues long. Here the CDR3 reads CASSLGRNNEKLFF. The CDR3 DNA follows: TGTGCCAGCAGCTTGGGGCGGAATAATGAAAAACTGTTTTTT.

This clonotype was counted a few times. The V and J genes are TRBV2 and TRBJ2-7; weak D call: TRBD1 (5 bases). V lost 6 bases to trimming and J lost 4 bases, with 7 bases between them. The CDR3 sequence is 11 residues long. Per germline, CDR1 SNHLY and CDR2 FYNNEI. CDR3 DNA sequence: TGTGCCAGCAGAAACAGGTACGAGCAGTACTTC. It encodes CASRNRYEQYF.

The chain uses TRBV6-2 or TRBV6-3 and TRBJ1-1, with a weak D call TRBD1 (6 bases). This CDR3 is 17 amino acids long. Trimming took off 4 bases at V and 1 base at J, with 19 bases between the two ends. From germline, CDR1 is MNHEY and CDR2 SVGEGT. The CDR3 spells CASSLGRLGGQNTEAFF. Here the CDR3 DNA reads TGTGCCAGCAGTTTGGGTAGGCTTGGGGGCCAGAACACTGAAGCTTTCTTT.

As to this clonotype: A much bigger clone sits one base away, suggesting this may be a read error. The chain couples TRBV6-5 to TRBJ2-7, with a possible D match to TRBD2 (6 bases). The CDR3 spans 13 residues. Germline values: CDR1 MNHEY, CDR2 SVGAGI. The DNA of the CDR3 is TGTGCCAGCTGTACCTCGAAACGGGAGAAGCAGCACTTC. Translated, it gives CASCTSKREKQHF.

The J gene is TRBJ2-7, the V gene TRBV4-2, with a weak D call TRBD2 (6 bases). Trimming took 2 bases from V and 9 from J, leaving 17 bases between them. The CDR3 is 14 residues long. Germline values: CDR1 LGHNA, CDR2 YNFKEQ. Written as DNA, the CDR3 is TGTGCCAGCAGCCAACTACGGGAGACTAACGCGCAGTACTTC. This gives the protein CASSQLRETNAQYF.

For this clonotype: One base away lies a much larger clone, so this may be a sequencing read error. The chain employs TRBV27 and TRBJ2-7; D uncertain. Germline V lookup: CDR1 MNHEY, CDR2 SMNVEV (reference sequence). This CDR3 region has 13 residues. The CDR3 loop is CASSLGPSNELYF. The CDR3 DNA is TGTGCCAGCAGTCTAGGGCCCTCTAACGAGCTGTACTTC.

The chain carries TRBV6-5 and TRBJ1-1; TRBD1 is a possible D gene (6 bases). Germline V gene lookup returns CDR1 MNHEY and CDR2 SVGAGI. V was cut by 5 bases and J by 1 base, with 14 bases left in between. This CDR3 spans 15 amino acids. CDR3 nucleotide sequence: TGTGCCAGCAGTAACACAGGGTGCGCGAACACTGAAGCTTTCTTT. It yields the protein CASSNTGCANTEAFF.

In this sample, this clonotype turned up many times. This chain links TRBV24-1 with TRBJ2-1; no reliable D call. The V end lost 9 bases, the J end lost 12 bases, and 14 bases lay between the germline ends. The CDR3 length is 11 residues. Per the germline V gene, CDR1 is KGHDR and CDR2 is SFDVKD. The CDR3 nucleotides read TGTGCCACCTCTCATGGGGTCTTGCAGTTCTTC. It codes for CATSHGVLQFF.

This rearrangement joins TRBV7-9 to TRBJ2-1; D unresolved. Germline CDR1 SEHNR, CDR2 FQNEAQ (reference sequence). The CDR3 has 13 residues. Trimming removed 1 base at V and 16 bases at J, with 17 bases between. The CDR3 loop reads CASSLVVWAGLFF. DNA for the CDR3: TGTGCCAGCAGCTTAGTGGTTTGGGCCGGGCTTTTCTTC. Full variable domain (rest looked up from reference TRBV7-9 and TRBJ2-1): DTGVSQNPRHKITKRGQNVTFRCDPISEHNRLYWYRQTLGQGPEFLTYFQNEAQLEKSRLLSDRFSAERPKGSFSTLEIQRTEQGDSAMYLCASSLVVWAGLFFGPGTRLTVL.

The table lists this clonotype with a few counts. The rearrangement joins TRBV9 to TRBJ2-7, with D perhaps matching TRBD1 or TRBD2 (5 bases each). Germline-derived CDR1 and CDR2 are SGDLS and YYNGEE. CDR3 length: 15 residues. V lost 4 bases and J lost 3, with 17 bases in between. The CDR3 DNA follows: TGTGCCAGCAGCCCCGGGGACGGGCTTTACTACGAGCAGTACTTC. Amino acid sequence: CASSPGDGLYYEQYF.

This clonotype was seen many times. The chain's CDR3 is CASSLNLAGGSHPGELFF. In nucleotides, the CDR3 is TGTGCCAGCAGCTTAAATCTAGCGGGAGGCTCCCATCCCGGGGAGCTGTTTTTT. This chain links TRBV7-9 with TRBJ2-2, with 11 bases identical to TRBD2. After removal of 2 bases from V and 6 bases from J, the junction contained 11 bases not matched to a gene. The germline CDR1 and CDR2 sequences are SEHNR and FQNEAQ (reference sequence). The CDR3 loop spans 18 amino acids.

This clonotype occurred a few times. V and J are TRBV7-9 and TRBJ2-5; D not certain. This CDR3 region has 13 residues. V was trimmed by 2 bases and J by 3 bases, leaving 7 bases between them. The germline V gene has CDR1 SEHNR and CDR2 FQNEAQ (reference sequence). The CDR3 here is CASSLRVEETQYF. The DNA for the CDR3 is TGTGCCAGCAGCTTACGAGTTGAAGAGACCCAGTACTTC. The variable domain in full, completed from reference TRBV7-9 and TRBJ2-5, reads DTGVSQNPRHKITKRGQNVTFRCDPISEHNRLYWYRQTLGQGPEFLTYFQNEAQLEKSRLLSDRFSAERPKGSFSTLEIQRTEQGDSAMYLCASSLRVEETQYFGPGTRLLVL.

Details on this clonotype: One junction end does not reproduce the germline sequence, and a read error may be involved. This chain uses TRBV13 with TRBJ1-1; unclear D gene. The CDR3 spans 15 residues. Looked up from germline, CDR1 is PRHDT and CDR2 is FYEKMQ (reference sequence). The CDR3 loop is CASSSTRRLGTAAFF. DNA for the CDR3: TGTGCCAGCAGCTCGACCCGGAGGTTAGGCACTGCAGCTTTCTTT.

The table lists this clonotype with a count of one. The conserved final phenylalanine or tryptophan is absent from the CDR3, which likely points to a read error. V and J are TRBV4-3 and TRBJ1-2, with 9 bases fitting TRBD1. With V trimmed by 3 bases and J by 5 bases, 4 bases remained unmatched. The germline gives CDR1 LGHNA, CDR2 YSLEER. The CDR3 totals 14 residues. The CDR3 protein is CASSQTGGSYGYTL. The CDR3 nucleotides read TGCGCCAGCAGCCAGACAGGGGGTTCTTATGGCTACACCCTC.

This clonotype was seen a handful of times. The CDR3 region is CASSQVPPNEQFF. CDR3 nucleotide sequence: TGCGCCAGCAGCCAAGTGCCGCCCAATGAGCAGTTCTTC. The chain couples TRBV4-1 to TRBJ2-1; D is uncertain. Germline V gives CDR1 MGHRA, CDR2 YSYEKL. CDR3 length: 13 amino acids. V was clipped by 1 base and J by 6 bases, with 7 bases between them.

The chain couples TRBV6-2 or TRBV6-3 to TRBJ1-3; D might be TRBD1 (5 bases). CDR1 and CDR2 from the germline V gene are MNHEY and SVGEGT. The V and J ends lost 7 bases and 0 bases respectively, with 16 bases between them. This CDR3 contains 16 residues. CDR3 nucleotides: TGTGCCAGCACCGTTGGGGACGGACTCTCTGGAAACACCATATATTTT. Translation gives CASTVGDGLSGNTIYF.

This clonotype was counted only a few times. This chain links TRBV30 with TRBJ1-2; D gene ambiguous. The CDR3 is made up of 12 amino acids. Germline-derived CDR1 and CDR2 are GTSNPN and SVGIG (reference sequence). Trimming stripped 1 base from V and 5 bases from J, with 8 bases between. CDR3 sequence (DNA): TGTGCCTGGAGTGACGGATTTTATGGCTACACCTTC. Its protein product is CAWSDGFYGYTF.

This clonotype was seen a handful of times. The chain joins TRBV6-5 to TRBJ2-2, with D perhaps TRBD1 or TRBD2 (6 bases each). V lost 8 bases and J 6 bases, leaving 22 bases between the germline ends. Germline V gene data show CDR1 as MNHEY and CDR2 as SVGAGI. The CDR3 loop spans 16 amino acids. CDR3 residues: CASSIKTGADPGELFF. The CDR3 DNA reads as TGTGCCAGCTCTATAAAGACGGGGGCCGACCCCGGGGAGCTGTTTTTT.